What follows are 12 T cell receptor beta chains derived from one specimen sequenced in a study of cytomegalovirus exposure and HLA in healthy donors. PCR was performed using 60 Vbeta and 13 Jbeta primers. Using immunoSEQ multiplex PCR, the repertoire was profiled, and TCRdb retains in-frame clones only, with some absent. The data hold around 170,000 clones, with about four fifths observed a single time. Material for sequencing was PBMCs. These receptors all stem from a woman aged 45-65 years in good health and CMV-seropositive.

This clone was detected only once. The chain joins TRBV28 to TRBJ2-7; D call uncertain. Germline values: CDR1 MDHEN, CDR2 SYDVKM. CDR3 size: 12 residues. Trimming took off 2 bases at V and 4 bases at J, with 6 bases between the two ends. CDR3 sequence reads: CASSLPPYEQYF. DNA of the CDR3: TGTGCCAGCAGTTTACCCCCGTACGAGCAGTACTTC.

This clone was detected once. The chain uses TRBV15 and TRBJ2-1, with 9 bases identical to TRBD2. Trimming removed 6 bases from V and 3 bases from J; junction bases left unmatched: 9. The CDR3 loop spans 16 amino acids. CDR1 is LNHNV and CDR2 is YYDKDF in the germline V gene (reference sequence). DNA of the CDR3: TGTGCCACCAGGGGGCTAGCGGGGCAAATCTACAATGAGCAGTTCTTC. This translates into CATRGLAGQIYNEQFF.

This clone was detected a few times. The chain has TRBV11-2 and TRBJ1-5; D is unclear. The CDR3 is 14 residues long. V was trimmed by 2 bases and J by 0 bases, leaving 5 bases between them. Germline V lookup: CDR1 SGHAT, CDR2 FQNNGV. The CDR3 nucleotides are TGTGCCAGCAGCTTAAGCGATAGCAATCAGCCCCAGCATTTT. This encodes CASSLSDSNQPQHF.

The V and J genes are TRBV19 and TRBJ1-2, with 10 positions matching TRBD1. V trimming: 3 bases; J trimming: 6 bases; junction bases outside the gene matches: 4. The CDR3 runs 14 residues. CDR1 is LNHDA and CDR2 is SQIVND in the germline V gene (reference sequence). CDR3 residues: CASSILDRGNGYTF. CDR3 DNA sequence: TGTGCCAGTAGTATTTTGGACAGGGGGAATGGCTACACCTTC. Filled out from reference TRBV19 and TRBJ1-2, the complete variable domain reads DGGITQSPKYLFRKEGQNVTLSCEQNLNHDAMYWYRQDPGQGLRLIYYSQIVNDFQKGDIAEGYSVSREKKESFPLTVTSAQKNPTAFYLCASSILDRGNGYTFGSGTRLTVV.

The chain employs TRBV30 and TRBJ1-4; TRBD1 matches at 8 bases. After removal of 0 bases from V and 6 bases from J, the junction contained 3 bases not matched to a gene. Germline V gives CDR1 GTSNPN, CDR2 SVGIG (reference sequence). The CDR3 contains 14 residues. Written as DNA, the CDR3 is TGTGCCTGGAGTGTGGACAGGGTAGATGAAAAACTGTTTTTT. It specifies CAWSVDRVDEKLFF.

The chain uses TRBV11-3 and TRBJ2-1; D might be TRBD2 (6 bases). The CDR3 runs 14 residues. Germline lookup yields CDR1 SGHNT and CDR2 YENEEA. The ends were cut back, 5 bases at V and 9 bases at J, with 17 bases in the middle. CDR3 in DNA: TGTGCCAGCAGCCCCGGTATGAGTAGCGGTGAGCAGTTCTTC. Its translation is CASSPGMSSGEQFF.

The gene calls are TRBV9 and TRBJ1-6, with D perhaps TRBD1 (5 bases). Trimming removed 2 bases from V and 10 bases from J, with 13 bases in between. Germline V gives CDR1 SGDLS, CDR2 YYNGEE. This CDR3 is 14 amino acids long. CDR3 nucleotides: TGTGCCAGCAGCGTCGCAGGGAAAGGATCACCCCTCCACTTT. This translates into CASSVAGKGSPLHF.

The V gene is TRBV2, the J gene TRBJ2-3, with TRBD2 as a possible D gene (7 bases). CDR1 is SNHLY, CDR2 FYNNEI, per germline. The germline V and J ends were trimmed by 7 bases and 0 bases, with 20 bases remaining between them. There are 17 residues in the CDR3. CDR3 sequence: CASTRRGGGSSTDTQYF. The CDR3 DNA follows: TGTGCCAGCACCCGAAGGGGGGGCGGGAGTAGCACAGATACGCAGTATTTT.

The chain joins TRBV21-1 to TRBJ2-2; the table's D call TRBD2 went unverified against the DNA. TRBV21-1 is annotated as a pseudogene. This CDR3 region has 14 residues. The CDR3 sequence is CASSNPGNTGELFF. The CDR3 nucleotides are TGTGCCAGCAGCAACCCCGGGAACACCGGGGAGCTGTTTTTT.

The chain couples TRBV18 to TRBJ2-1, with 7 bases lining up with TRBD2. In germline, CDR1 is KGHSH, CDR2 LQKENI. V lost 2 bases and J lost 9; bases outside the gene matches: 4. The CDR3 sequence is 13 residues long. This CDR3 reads CASSPRLAAEQFF. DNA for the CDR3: TGTGCCAGCTCACCAAGACTAGCAGCTGAGCAGTTCTTC. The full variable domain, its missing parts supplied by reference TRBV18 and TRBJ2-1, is NAGVMQNPRHLVRRRGQEARLRCSPMKGHSHVYWYRQLPEEGLKFMVYLQKENIIDESGMPKERFSAEFPKEGPSILRIQQVVRGDSAAYFCASSPRLAAEQFFGPGTRLTVL.

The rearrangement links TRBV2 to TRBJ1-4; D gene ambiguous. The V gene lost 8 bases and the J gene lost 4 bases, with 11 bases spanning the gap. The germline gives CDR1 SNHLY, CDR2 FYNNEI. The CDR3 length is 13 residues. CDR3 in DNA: TGTGCCAGCCTAAGGGAGCTTAATGAAAAACTGTTTTTT. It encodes CASLRELNEKLFF.

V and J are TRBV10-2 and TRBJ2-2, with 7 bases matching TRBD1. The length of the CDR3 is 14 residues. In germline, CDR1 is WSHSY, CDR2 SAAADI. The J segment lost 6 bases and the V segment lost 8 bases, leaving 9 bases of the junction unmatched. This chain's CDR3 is CASYRGPTAGELFF. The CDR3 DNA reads TGCGCCAGCTACAGGGGTCCAACGGCCGGGGAGCTGTTTTTT.